What follows are 32 T cell receptor beta chains derived from one specimen sequenced in a study of T cell responses to AZD1222 COVID-19 vaccine. Profiled with immunoSEQ multiplex PCR; TCRdb holds only in-frame clones, not every one. Among some 120,000 clones, about 92% were seen once, and the ten largest hold 0.85% to 1.3%. The sequenced sample was peripheral blood, obtained on day 0 of AZD1222 vaccination. These receptors were collected from an adult in good health.

V usage is TRBV2 and J usage is TRBJ2-3; D unresolved. Germline assignment: CDR1 SNHLY and CDR2 FYNNEI. V was shortened by 3 bases and J by 6 bases, with 10 bases between the two germline ends. The length of the CDR3 is 13 residues. CDR3 DNA sequence: TGTGCCAGCAGTGAGGACGCATCCGATACGCAGTATTTT. This translates into CASSEDASDTQYF.

The V and J genes are TRBV5-4 and TRBJ1-1; no firm D call. Deletions cut 2 bases from V and 5 bases from J, with 10 bases between. Germline V gene sequence: CDR1 SGHNT, CDR2 YYREEE (reference sequence). The CDR3 runs 13 residues. CDR3 nucleotides: TGTGCCAGCAGCTTTCTCGACGCGACTGAAGCTTTCTTT. Its translation is CASSFLDATEAFF.

The rearrangement uses TRBV5-1 and TRBJ2-5, with 9 bases fitting TRBD1. Per the germline V gene, CDR1 is SGHRS and CDR2 is YFSETQ. J lost 5 bases, V lost 4 bases, and 6 bases had no gene match. The CDR3 totals 14 residues. The DNA for the CDR3 is TGCGCCAGCAGCCCGGGACAGGGACAGGAGACCCAGTACTTC. It is translated as CASSPGQGQETQYF.

This rearrangement joins TRBV7-9 to TRBJ1-2; D unclear. V was cut by 5 bases and J by 0 bases, with 10 bases left in between. Per the germline V gene, CDR1 is SEHNR and CDR2 is FQNEAQ (reference sequence). The CDR3 loop spans 14 amino acids. The CDR3, as DNA: TGTGCCAGCAGCCAGGACGGGGCTAACTATGGCTACACCTTC. Translation gives CASSQDGANYGYTF. Based on the CDR3 plus reference TRBV7-9 and TRBJ1-2, the full variable domain is DTGVSQNPRHKITKRGQNVTFRCDPISEHNRLYWYRQTLGQGPEFLTYFQNEAQLEKSRLLSDRFSAERPKGSFSTLEIQRTEQGDSAMYLCASSQDGANYGYTFGSGTRLTVV.

The gene calls are TRBV4-2 and TRBJ2-7, with 8 bases lining up with TRBD2. V lost 4 bases, J lost 5 bases, and 10 bases stayed unmatched. Germline V gene lookup returns CDR1 LGHNA and CDR2 YNFKEQ. The CDR3 spans 15 residues. This CDR3 reads CASSLKAGEVNEQYF. Written as DNA, the CDR3 is TGTGCCAGCAGCCTTAAAGCGGGAGAAGTTAACGAGCAGTACTTC.

V is TRBV2 and J is TRBJ2-3; no clear D gene. This CDR3 region has 14 residues. Per the germline V gene, CDR1 is SNHLY and CDR2 is FYNNEI. V shed 2 bases and J shed 1 base, with 7 bases lying between them. The CDR3 coding sequence is TGTGCCAGCAGTGAAACCCGGGGCACAGATACGCAGTATTTT. Protein sequence: CASSETRGTDTQYF.

This chain connects TRBV2 to TRBJ1-1, with D possibly matching TRBD1 (6 bases). V dropped 6 bases and J dropped 1 base, with 9 bases sitting between them. The CDR3 has 13 amino acids. Germline V gene sequence: CDR1 SNHLY, CDR2 FYNNEI. The CDR3 is CASRQGGNTEAFF. CDR3 nucleotides: TGTGCCAGCAGACAGGGAGGGAACACTGAAGCTTTCTTT.

V is TRBV5-6 and J is TRBJ1-4; no clear D gene. CDR1 and CDR2 (germline): SGHDT, YYEEEE. The CDR3 covers 16 residues. Between the trimmed V and J ends, which lost 6 bases and 0 bases, there was a span of 15 bases. This CDR3 reads CASTLMSSATNEKLFF. CDR3 DNA sequence: TGTGCCAGCACCCTGATGAGTTCGGCAACTAATGAAAAACTGTTTTTT.

V gene TRBV19 combines with J gene TRBJ1-2; 8 positions match TRBD1. Germline-derived CDR1 and CDR2 are LNHDA and SQIVND (reference sequence). V lost 3 bases and J lost 9; bases outside the gene matches: 6. The CDR3 runs to 13 residues. The CDR3 is CASSMGQASSYTF. In DNA form, the CDR3 reads TGTGCCAGTAGTATGGGACAGGCTAGTAGCTACACCTTC.

V and J are TRBV6-5 and TRBJ1-1; TRBD1 is a possible D gene (5 bases). Germline CDR1 is MNHEY and CDR2 is SVGAGI. The CDR3 runs 15 residues. Deletions cut 4 bases from V and 1 base from J, with 13 bases between. The CDR3, as DNA: TGTGCCAGCAGTTCTGAGCGGGGGGGGAACACTGAAGCTTTCTTT. Amino acids: CASSSERGGNTEAFF.

The chain is built from TRBV2 and TRBJ2-3; D is undetermined. V was pared by 8 bases and J by 0 bases, with 3 bases between. This CDR3 spans 11 amino acids. The V gene's germline CDR1 is SNHLY and CDR2 FYNNEI. The CDR3 protein is CASASTDTQYF. DNA for the CDR3: TGTGCCAGCGCCAGCACAGATACGCAGTATTTT.

This clone was picked up a small number of times. V gene TRBV9 combines with J gene TRBJ1-6; TRBD1 is a possible D gene (5 bases). The V gene's germline CDR1 is SGDLS and CDR2 YYNGEE. The CDR3 is 13 residues long. Trimming took 3 bases from V and 7 from J, leaving 8 bases between them. The CDR3: CASSGWDNSPLHF. The CDR3 DNA is TGTGCCAGCAGCGGATGGGACAATTCACCCCTCCACTTT.

This chain links TRBV4-1 with TRBJ1-2; no definite D call. The CDR3 has 15 amino acids. Germline loops: CDR1 MGHRA, CDR2 YSYEKL. The V end lost 1 base, the J end lost 4 bases, and 13 bases lay between the germline ends. CDR3 nucleotide sequence: TGCGCCAGCAGCCAAGGATCCGGAGGACTCTATGGCTACACCTTC. It translates to CASSQGSGGLYGYTF.

This chain connects TRBV5-5 to TRBJ2-3; 9 bases line up with TRBD2. The CDR3 spans 16 residues. V shed 5 bases, J shed 5 bases, and the junction held 12 bases outside the gene matches. Germline V gene data show CDR1 as SGHKS and CDR2 as YYEKEE (reference sequence). The chain's CDR3 is CASSLGRGGREDTQYF. CDR3 sequence (DNA): TGTGCCAGCAGTCTCGGCCGAGGCGGGAGGGAAGATACGCAGTATTTT.

V gene TRBV9 combines with J gene TRBJ2-1, with D possibly TRBD2 on 6 matching bases. Trimming removed 6 bases at V and 8 bases at J, with 21 bases between. The CDR3 has 15 amino acids. Germline CDR1 is SGDLS and CDR2 is YYNGEE. CDR3 in amino acids: CASTPTLLARYEQFF. The CDR3 bases are TGTGCCAGCACCCCAACTCTCCTAGCGCGATATGAGCAGTTCTTC. Drawing the rest from reference TRBV9 and TRBJ2-1, the complete variable domain is DSGVTQTPKHLITATGQRVTLRCSPRSGDLSVYWYQQSLDQGLQFLIQYYNGEERAKGNILERFSAQQFPDLHSELNLSSLELGDSALYFCASTPTLLARYEQFFGPGTRLTVL.

The chain links TRBV7-9 to TRBJ1-1; D not resolved. V lost 5 bases to trimming and J lost 1 base, with 11 bases between them. The length of the CDR3 is 14 residues. CDR1 is SEHNR and CDR2 is FQNEAQ in the germline V gene (reference sequence). The CDR3 here is CASSPREKNTEAFF. CDR3 bases: TGTGCCAGCAGCCCCCGGGAAAAGAACACTGAAGCTTTCTTT. Using reference TRBV7-9 and TRBJ1-1 for the parts outside the CDR3, the full variable domain is DTGVSQNPRHKITKRGQNVTFRCDPISEHNRLYWYRQTLGQGPEFLTYFQNEAQLEKSRLLSDRFSAERPKGSFSTLEIQRTEQGDSAMYLCASSPREKNTEAFFGQGTRLTVV.

The chain combines TRBV5-1 with TRBJ2-1; perhaps D is TRBD1 or TRBD2 (5 bases each). This CDR3 region has 16 residues. Germline lookup yields CDR1 SGHRS and CDR2 YFSETQ. Trimming shortened V by 2 bases and J by 2 bases, and 14 bases separated the two germline ends. CDR3 in DNA: TGCGCCAGCAGCTTTTTGGGGGAGAAAGCCTACAATGAGCAGTTCTTC. Amino acid sequence: CASSFLGEKAYNEQFF. The whole variable domain, filled in from reference TRBV5-1 and TRBJ2-1, reads KAGVTQTPRYLIKTRGQQVTLSCSPISGHRSVSWYQQTPGQGLQFLFEYFSETQRNKGNFPGRFSGRQFSNSRSEMNVSTLELGDSALYLCASSFLGEKAYNEQFFGPGTRLTVL.

The chain joins TRBV5-1 to TRBJ1-1; D uncertain. V lost 1 base, J lost 3 bases, and 10 bases lay in between. The germline gives CDR1 SGHRS, CDR2 YFSETQ. The CDR3 has 14 residues. CDR3 in DNA: TGCGCCAGCAGCTTGCCCTGGAAGGACACTGAAGCTTTCTTT. Translation gives CASSLPWKDTEAFF.

CDR3 residues: CASSWGQGFTYEQYF. In DNA form, the CDR3 reads TGTGCCAGCAGCTGGGGACAGGGCTTTACCTACGAGCAGTACTTC. V usage is TRBV7-9 and J usage is TRBJ2-7, with 9 bases matching TRBD1. Germline values: CDR1 SEHNR, CDR2 FQNEAQ (reference sequence). V shed 4 bases and J 2 bases; nucleotides not matched to a gene: 6. This CDR3 has 15 residues.

The V and J genes are TRBV19 and TRBJ2-3; TRBD1 or TRBD2 may be the D gene (7 bases each). The CDR3 has 14 amino acids. Per germline, CDR1 LNHDA and CDR2 SQIVND (reference sequence). With 5 bases removed from V and 2 bases from J, the gap between germline ends came to 11 bases. CDR3 loop: CASSQGGITDTQYF. CDR3 in DNA: TGTGCCAGTAGTCAGGGGGGGATCACAGATACGCAGTATTTT.

The genes are TRBV7-9 and TRBJ2-1; 9 bases map to TRBD1. The CDR3 consists of 16 residues. Germline CDR1 is SEHNR and CDR2 is FQNEAQ (reference sequence). Trimming cost V 2 bases and J 9 bases; bases outside gene matches: 11. The CDR3 is CASSLPRSSGQGEQFF. In nucleotides, the CDR3 is TGTGCCAGCAGCTTACCAAGGAGCTCGGGACAGGGTGAGCAGTTCTTC.

The chain combines TRBV28 with TRBJ2-3, with 9 nucleotides matching TRBD2. CDR3 length: 17 amino acids. V shed 0 bases and J 6 bases; nucleotides not matched to a gene: 10. CDR1 and CDR2 from the germline V gene are MDHEN and SYDVKM. DNA of the CDR3: TGTGCCAGCAGTTTATGGGCTAGCGGGACGGGGTCGGATACGCAGTATTTT. This sequence encodes CASSLWASGTGSDTQYF.

The V and J genes are TRBV6-5 and TRBJ1-6; D uncertain. This CDR3 has 13 residues. Trimming pared 2 bases from V and 8 bases from J, leaving 7 bases between. Germline CDR1 is MNHEY and CDR2 is SVGAGI. CDR3 sequence reads: CASSYDVHSPLHF. The CDR3 DNA follows: TGTGCCAGCAGTTACGATGTTCATTCACCCCTCCACTTT.

The chain is built from TRBV27 and TRBJ1-1; no clear D gene. The CDR3 contains 13 residues. Per germline, CDR1 MNHEY and CDR2 SMNVEV (reference sequence). Trimming left V 4 bases short and J 1 base short, with 7 bases between. The CDR3 region has the DNA TGTGCCAGCAGTTCCTGGTCGAACACTGAAGCTTTCTTT. This codes for CASSSWSNTEAFF.

This sequence joins TRBV2 and TRBJ1-1; a possible D gene is TRBD1 (5 bases). The CDR3 contains 14 residues. Trimming shortened V by 5 bases and J by 0 bases, and 10 bases separated the two germline ends. Per germline, CDR1 SNHLY and CDR2 FYNNEI. The CDR3 DNA reads TGTGCCAGCAGTAGCCAGGGATTGAACACTGAAGCTTTCTTT. Encoded protein: CASSSQGLNTEAFF.

This chain uses TRBV4-1 with TRBJ2-2, with D perhaps TRBD2 (6 bases). Germline CDR1 reads MGHRA; CDR2 reads YSYEKL. V lost 2 bases and J 2 bases, leaving 12 bases between the germline ends. CDR3 length: 16 amino acids. CDR3 in amino acids: CASSQWGGINTGELFF. As DNA, the CDR3 is TGCGCCAGCAGCCAATGGGGCGGGATAAACACCGGGGAGCTGTTTTTT.

V and J are TRBV6-2 or TRBV6-3 and TRBJ1-5; tentatively, D is TRBD1 (5 bases). This CDR3 contains 12 residues. CDR1 MNHEY and CDR2 SVGEGT come from the germline V gene. Deletions cut 6 bases from V and 11 bases from J, with 14 bases between. The CDR3 region is CASSSTVMTQHF. The CDR3 nucleotides are TGTGCCAGCAGCTCGACAGTTATGACCCAGCATTTT.

For the CDR3, the DNA is TGCAGCGTCCTCGACAGAGTTATGAACACTGAAGCTTTCTTT. Translated: CSVLDRVMNTEAFF. The rearrangement joins TRBV29-1 to TRBJ1-1; D might be TRBD1 (5 bases). The germline gives CDR1 SQVTM, CDR2 ANQGSEA. This CDR3 has 14 amino acids. V was shortened by 6 bases and J by 0 bases, with 14 bases between the two germline ends.

The genes are TRBV7-8 and TRBJ2-2; the D is unclear. V was trimmed by 1 base and J by 7 bases, leaving 7 bases between them. Germline V gene sequence: CDR1 SGHVS, CDR2 FQNEAQ. This CDR3 has 13 residues. The CDR3: CASSLGLGGELFF. The CDR3 nucleotides read TGTGCCAGCAGCTTAGGCCTAGGCGGGGAGCTGTTTTTT.

The chain employs TRBV5-1 and TRBJ1-2; 10 nucleotides line up with TRBD1. V shed 7 bases, J shed 5 bases, and the junction held 8 bases outside the gene matches. The CDR3 runs 14 residues. In germline, CDR1 is SGHRS, CDR2 YFSETQ. In nucleotides, the CDR3 is TGCGCCAGCTCTGGCGGGGACAGGGGATATGGCTACACCTTC. Amino acid sequence: CASSGGDRGYGYTF.

This clone was seen a few times. The chain employs TRBV6-5 and TRBJ1-6; 10 bases fit TRBD1. V shed 8 bases, J shed 7 bases, and the junction held 8 bases outside the gene matches. The CDR3 runs 15 residues. CDR1 and CDR2 from the germline V gene are MNHEY and SVGAGI. The CDR3 sequence is CASEKPGQGNSPLHF. CDR3 nucleotide sequence: TGTGCCAGCGAGAAGCCGGGACAGGGGAATTCACCCCTCCACTTT.

This rearrangement joins TRBV4-2 to TRBJ1-1, with D possibly TRBD1 on 5 matching bases. The germline CDR1 and CDR2 sequences are LGHNA and YNFKEQ. The ends were cut back, 1 base at V and 7 bases at J, with 16 bases in the middle. The CDR3 loop spans 15 amino acids. This CDR3 is CASSQALQTENEAFF. CDR3 coding DNA: TGTGCCAGCAGCCAAGCCCTGCAGACAGAAAATGAAGCTTTCTTT.